The sequence of this T cell receptor (beta chain) was determined in a study of graft-versus-host responses after intestinal transplantation. For the study at large: Induction using anti-thymocyte globulin, followed by tacrolimus and steroids for two to three years, was given to all recipients.

The table came from immunoSEQ multiplex PCR; TCRdb's copy has only in-frame clones and leaves some out. Of 100,000 to 120,000 clones in the sample, 85% to 95% were seen once. This CDR3 contains 14 residues. Trimming cost V 1 base and J 1 base, with 6 bases left between them. Germline V gene sequence: CDR1 SGHDT, CDR2 YYEEEE. Overall study findings and caveats: Those patients showing graft-donor T cell macrochimerism displayed high graft-versus-host to host-versus-graft clonal ratios in allografts. Present in recipient marrow, GvH clones included some that appeared first in ileum or blood.

Note on this clone: Its antigen is still unknown.

This TCR derives from a human donor who received an intestinal transplant. V gene TRBV5-6 combines with J gene TRBJ1-5; no firm D call. Sequenced here: unstimulated CD8+ T cells sorted from spleen or lymph node cells, sampled before intestinal transplant. The CDR3 DNA reads TGTGCCAGCAGCTTGCATCGGAGCAATCAGCCCCAGCATTTT. It yields the protein CASSLHRSNQPQHF.